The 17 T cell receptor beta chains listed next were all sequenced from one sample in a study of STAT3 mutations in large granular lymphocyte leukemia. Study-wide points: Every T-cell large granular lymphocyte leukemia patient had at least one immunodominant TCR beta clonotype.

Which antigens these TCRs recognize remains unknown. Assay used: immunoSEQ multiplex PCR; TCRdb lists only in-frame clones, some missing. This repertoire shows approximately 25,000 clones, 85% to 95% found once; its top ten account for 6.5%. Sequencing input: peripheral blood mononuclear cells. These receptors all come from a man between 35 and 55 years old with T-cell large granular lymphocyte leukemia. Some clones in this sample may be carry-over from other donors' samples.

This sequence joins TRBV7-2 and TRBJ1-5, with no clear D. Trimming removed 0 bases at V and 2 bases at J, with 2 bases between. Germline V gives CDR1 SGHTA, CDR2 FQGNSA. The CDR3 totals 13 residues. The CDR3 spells CASSLARNQPQHF. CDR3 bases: TGTGCCAGCAGCTTAGCCCGCAATCAGCCCCAGCATTTT.

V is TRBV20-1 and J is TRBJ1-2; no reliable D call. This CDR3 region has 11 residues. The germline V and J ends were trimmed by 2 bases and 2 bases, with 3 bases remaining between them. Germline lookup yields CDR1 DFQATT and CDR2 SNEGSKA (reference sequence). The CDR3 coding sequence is TGCAGTGCTAGATCAAACTATGGCTACACCTTC. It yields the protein CSARSNYGYTF.

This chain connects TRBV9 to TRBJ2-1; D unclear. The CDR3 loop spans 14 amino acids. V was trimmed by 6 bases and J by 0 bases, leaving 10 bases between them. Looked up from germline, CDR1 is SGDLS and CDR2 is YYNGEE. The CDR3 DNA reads TGTGCCAGCATGCAGGTGAACTCCTACAATGAGCAGTTCTTC. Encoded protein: CASMQVNSYNEQFF.

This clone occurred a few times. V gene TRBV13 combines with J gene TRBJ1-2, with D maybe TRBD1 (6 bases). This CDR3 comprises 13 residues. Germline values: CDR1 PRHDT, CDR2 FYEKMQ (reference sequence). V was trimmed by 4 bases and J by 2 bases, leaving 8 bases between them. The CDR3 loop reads CASSWTANYGYTF. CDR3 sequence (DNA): TGTGCCAGCAGCTGGACAGCCAACTATGGCTACACCTTC.

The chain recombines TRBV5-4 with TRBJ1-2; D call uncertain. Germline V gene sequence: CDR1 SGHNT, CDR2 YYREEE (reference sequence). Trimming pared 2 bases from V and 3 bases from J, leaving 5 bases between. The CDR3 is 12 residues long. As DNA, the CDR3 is TGTGCCAGCAGCTTACCTTACTATGGCTACACCTTC. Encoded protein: CASSLPYYGYTF.

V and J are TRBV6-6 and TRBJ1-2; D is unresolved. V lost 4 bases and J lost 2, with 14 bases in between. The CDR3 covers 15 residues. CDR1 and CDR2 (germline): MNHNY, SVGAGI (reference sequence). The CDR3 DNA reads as TGTGCCAGCAGTTCCTCGCTGGGCAGAAACTATGGCTACACCTTC. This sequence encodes CASSSSLGRNYGYTF.

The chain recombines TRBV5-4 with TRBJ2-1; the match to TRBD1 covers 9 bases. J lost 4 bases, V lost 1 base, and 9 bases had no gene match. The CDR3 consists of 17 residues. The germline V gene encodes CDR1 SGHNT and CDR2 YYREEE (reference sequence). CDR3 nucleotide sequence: TGTGCCAGCAGCTTGCCATGGGACAGGGCCCAGTACAATGAGCAGTTCTTC. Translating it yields CASSLPWDRAQYNEQFF.

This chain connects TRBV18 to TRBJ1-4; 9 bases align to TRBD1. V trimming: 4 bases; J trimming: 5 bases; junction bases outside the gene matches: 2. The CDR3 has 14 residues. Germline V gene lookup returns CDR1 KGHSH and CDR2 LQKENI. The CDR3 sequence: CASSHGTGNEKLFF. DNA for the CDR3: TGTGCCAGCTCACACGGGACAGGGAATGAAAAACTGTTTTTT.

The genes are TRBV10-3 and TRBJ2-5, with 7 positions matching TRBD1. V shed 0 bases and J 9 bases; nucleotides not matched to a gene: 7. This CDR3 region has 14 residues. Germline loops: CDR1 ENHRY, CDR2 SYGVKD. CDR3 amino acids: CAISESTGQRAQYF. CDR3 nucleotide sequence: TGTGCCATCAGTGAGTCGACAGGGCAAAGGGCCCAGTACTTC.

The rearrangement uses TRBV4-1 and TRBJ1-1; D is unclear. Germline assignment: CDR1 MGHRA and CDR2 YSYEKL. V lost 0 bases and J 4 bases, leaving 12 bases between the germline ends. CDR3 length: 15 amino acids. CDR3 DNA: TGCGCCAGCAGCCAAGATGGGGTAGGGATCACTGAAGCTTTCTTT. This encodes CASSQDGVGITEAFF.

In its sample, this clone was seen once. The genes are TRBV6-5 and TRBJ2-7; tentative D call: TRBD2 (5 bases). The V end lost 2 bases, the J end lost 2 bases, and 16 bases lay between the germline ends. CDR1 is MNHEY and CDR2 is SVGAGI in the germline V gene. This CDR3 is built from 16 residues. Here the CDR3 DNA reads TGTGCCAGCAGTTACGGACGTACTAGGGATCCCTACGAGCAGTACTTC. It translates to CASSYGRTRDPYEQYF.

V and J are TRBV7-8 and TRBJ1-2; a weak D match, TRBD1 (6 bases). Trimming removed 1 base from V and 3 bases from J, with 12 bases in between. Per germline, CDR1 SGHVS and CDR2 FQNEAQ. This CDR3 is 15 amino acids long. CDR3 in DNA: TGTGCCAGCAGCTTAGGGGGTCAGGGGTACTATGGCTACACCTTC. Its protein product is CASSLGGQGYYGYTF.

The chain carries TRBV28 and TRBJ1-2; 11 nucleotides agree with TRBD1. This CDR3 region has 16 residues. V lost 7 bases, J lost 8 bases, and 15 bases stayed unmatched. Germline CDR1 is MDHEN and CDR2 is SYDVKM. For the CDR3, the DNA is TGTGCCAGCATATCGGGACAGGGGGTTACATTAGGGGGCTACACCTTC. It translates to CASISGQGVTLGGYTF.

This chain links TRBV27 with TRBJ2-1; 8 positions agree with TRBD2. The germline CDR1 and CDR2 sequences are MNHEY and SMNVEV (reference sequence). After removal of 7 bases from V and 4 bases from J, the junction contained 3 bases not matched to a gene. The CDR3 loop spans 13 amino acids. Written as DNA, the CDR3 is TGTGCCAGCACCACGGGGGGGTACAATGAGCAGTTCTTC. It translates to CASTTGGYNEQFF.

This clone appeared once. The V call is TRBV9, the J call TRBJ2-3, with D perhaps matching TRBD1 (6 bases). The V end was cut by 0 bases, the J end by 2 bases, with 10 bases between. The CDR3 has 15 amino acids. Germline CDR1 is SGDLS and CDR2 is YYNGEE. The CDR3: CASSVGGGTTDTQYF. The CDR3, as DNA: TGTGCCAGCAGCGTAGGAGGGGGAACCACAGATACGCAGTATTTT.

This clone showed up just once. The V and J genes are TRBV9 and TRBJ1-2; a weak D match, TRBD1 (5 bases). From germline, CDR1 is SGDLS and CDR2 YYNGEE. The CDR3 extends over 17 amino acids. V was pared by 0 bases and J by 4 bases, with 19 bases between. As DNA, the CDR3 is TGTGCCAGCAGCGTAGCCCCCAGTCGGCAGGGAACCTATGGCTACACCTTC. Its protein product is CASSVAPSRQGTYGYTF. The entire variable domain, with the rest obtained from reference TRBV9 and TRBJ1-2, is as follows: DSGVTQTPKHLITATGQRVTLRCSPRSGDLSVYWYQQSLDQGLQFLIQYYNGEERAKGNILERFSAQQFPDLHSELNLSSLELGDSALYFCASSVAPSRQGTYGYTFGSGTRLTVV.

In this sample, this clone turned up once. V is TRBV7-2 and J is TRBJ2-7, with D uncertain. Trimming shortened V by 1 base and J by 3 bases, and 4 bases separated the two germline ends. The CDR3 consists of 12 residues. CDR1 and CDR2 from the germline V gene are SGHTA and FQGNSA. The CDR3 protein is CASSLDNYEQYF. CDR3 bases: TGTGCCAGCAGCTTAGACAACTACGAGCAGTACTTC.